This T cell receptor beta chain stems from a study of blood T cell repertoires in COVID-19. In the study overall: Italy, Spain and the United States were the sources of the convalescent and acute COVID-19 samples. Nucleic acid was either cDNA or gDNA, and it came from T cells, B-cell-depleted T cells, or PBMCs.

This clone has a handful of counts. The V segment lost 5 bases and the J segment 8 bases; nucleotides outside the gene matches: 10. This CDR3 contains 16 residues. Germline V CDR1 and CDR2: LNHDA, SQIVND (reference sequence). The protocol was immunoSEQ multiplex PCR, while the TCRdb copy is restricted to in-frame clones and leaves out a portion. Of 97,000 or so clones in the sample, about 91% are singletons; the top ten hold around 4%. Sequences were obtained from peripheral blood. This chain uses TRBV19 with TRBJ1-6; TRBD1 aligns across 9 bases. This clonotype was obtained from a man aged 18-30 years with acute or convalescent COVID-19. CDR3 nucleotides: TGTGCCAGTAGTTTAACCCCGGGACAGGGATATTCACCCCTCCACTTT. Translating gives CASSLTPGQGYSPLHF.